What follows are 27 T cell receptor beta chains derived from one specimen sequenced in a study of human T cells and chemical hapten exposure (dated by TCRdb to the early 2020s). The library came from RACE. Instrument used: NextSeq 500. The public reads were run again by TCRdb, first through fastp at Q25 and then through MiXCR, and only productive beta chains were kept. Entries that share a CDR3 protein sequence are merged under the most common genes and DNA. The sample table holds about 84,000 distinct CDR3 sequences, of which about 9.4% were seen once. The top ten constitute 5% of the sample. The sample's time point label, in plain terms: patch test 2, 6 weeks after DPC sensitization. The label giving this sample's treatment or condition can be read as: therapeutic diphenylcyclopropenone sensitization with weekly scalp DPC. This material consisted of whole blood, taken in connection with sensitization to the hapten diphenylcyclopropenone (DPC). The origin of the receptors is a woman between 50 and 59 years old with alopecia areata. Some clones in this sample may be carry-over from other donors' samples.

The table lists this clonotype with many counts. J is TRBJ1-5 and V is TRBV15; D might be TRBD1 (5 bases). Trimming removed 0 bases at V and 0 bases at J, with 9 bases between. Germline CDR1 and CDR2: LNHNV and YYDKDF (reference sequence). The CDR3 is 16 residues long. For the CDR3, the DNA is TGTGCCACCAGCAGAGACTCGACAGTTAGCAATCAGCCCCAGCATTTT. Translation gives CATSRDSTVSNQPQHF.

This clonotype showed up just a few times. The chain couples TRBV5-4 to TRBJ1-4, with 7 bases identical to TRBD1. CDR3 length: 14 amino acids. J gave up 3 bases and V 4 bases, and 3 bases lay outside the gene matches. The germline gives CDR1 SGHNT, CDR2 YYREEE (reference sequence). CDR3 nucleotides: TGTGCCAGCAGCCTCGACAGGGCTAATGAAAAACTGTTTTTT. Residues: CASSLDRANEKLFF.

In regard to this clonotype: One end of the junction varies from germline; a read error may be responsible. This chain joins TRBV7-9 and TRBJ1-5; no firm D call. This CDR3 has 15 residues. Germline CDR1 and CDR2: SEHNR and FQNEAQ (reference sequence). The CDR3 DNA reads TGTGTCAGCAGCTTGAACGGGCATAGCAATCAGCCCCAGCATTTT. Protein: CVSSLNGHSNQPQHF.

The chain employs TRBV29-1 and TRBJ2-5, with 7 bases identical to TRBD2. Germline V CDR1 and CDR2: SQVTM, ANQGSEA. There are 15 residues in the CDR3. The J segment lost 0 bases and the V segment lost 1 base, leaving 5 bases of the junction unmatched. The CDR3 reads CSVEGTREDQETQYF. In DNA, the CDR3 is TGCAGCGTTGAAGGGACTAGGGAAGACCAAGAGACCCAGTACTTC.

This clonotype has a count of ten or more. V is TRBV7-2 and J is TRBJ1-1; D might be TRBD1 (5 bases). This CDR3 spans 14 amino acids. V lost 6 bases and J 0 bases, leaving 11 bases between the germline ends. Germline lookup yields CDR1 SGHTA and CDR2 FQGNSA. CDR3 region: CASSNRLMNTEAFF. As DNA, the CDR3 is TGTGCCAGCAGTAACAGGCTCATGAACACTGAAGCTTTCTTT. The full variable domain, its missing parts supplied by reference TRBV7-2 and TRBJ1-1, is GAGVSQSPSNKVTEKGKDVELRCDPISGHTALYWYRQSLGQGLEFLIYFQGNSAPDKSGLPSDRFSAERTGGSVSTLTIQRTQQEDSAVYLCASSNRLMNTEAFFGQGTRLTVV.

This clonotype was seen a handful of times. The chain employs TRBV6-5 and TRBJ2-4, with 11 bases that match TRBD2. The CDR3 is made up of 15 amino acids. Germline CDR1 is MNHEY and CDR2 is SVGAGI. Trimming took 0 bases from V and 6 from J; bases not matched to a gene: 1. In DNA form, the CDR3 reads TGTGCCAGCAGTTACTCAGGGACTAGCGGAAACATTCAGTACTTC. As protein: CASSYSGTSGNIQYF.

In this sample, this clonotype turned up a few times. This chain joins TRBV2 and TRBJ2-7; perhaps TRBD2 as D (5 bases). The germline CDR1 and CDR2 sequences are SNHLY and FYNNEI. The CDR3 contains 13 residues. The V end lost 6 bases, the J end lost 3 bases, and 12 bases lay between the germline ends. This chain's CDR3 is CASREDPSYEQYF. DNA for the CDR3: TGTGCCAGCAGGGAGGATCCCAGCTACGAGCAGTACTTC. The full variable domain, rest sourced from reference TRBV2 and TRBJ2-7, is EPEVTQTPSHQVTQMGQEVILRCVPISNHLYFYWYRQILGQKVEFLVSFYNNEISEKSEIFDDQFSVERPDGSNFTLKIRSTKLEDSAMYFCASREDPSYEQYFGPGTRLTVT.

V and J are TRBV12-3 or TRBV12-4 and TRBJ1-2; 8 bases agree with TRBD1. Losses at the gene ends were 3 bases for V and 8 bases for J; bases not matched to a gene: 11. There are 15 residues in the CDR3. The CDR3 region is CASSFLQRQGKGYTF. As DNA, the CDR3 is TGTGCCAGCAGTTTTTTACAACGACAGGGGAAAGGCTACACCTTC.

This clonotype was recorded a few times. The CDR3 DNA is TGTGCCAGCAGCGAGGGACTTCGCACAGATACGCAGTATTTT. It specifies CASSEGLRTDTQYF. This chain links TRBV5-8 with TRBJ2-3; TRBD2 might be the D (6 bases). CDR3 length: 14 amino acids. With 4 bases removed from V and 1 base from J, the gap between germline ends came to 10 bases. Germline V lookup: CDR1 SGHTS, CDR2 YDEGEE. Full variable domain (missing parts from reference TRBV5-8 and TRBJ2-3): EAGVTQSPTHLIKTRGQQATLRCSPISGHTSVYWYQQALGLGLQFLLWYDEGEERNRGNFPPRFSGRQFPNYSSELNVNALELEDSALYLCASSEGLRTDTQYFGPGTRLTVL.

This clonotype was observed a handful of times. V is TRBV9 and J is TRBJ2-4; 11 bases are a match to TRBD2. Trimming took 4 bases from V and 0 from J; bases not matched to a gene: 6. Germline V lookup: CDR1 SGDLS, CDR2 YYNGEE. The CDR3 runs to 17 residues. CDR3: CASSNRTSGLAKNIQYF. CDR3 nucleotide sequence: TGTGCCAGCAGCAATAGGACTAGCGGGTTAGCCAAAAACATTCAGTACTTC.

This clonotype was seen many times. The chain is built from TRBV7-2 and TRBJ2-1; a weak D match, TRBD1 (6 bases). In germline, CDR1 is SGHTA, CDR2 FQGNSA. The V end lost 0 bases, the J end lost 2 bases, and 11 bases lay between the germline ends. The CDR3 length is 16 residues. DNA of the CDR3: TGTGCCAGCAGCTTAGCCCGAGGGGGAACCTACAATGAGCAGTTCTTC. Its protein is CASSLARGGTYNEQFF.

The table lists this clonotype with many counts. The rearrangement links TRBV6-2 or TRBV6-3 to TRBJ1-5; D uncertain. Germline CDR1 reads MNHEY; CDR2 reads SVGEGT. This CDR3 contains 14 residues. Between the trimmed V and J ends, which lost 6 bases and 2 bases, there was a span of 11 bases. The CDR3 reads CASSQPLGNQPQHF. DNA for the CDR3: TGTGCCAGCAGCCAACCCTTGGGCAATCAGCCCCAGCATTTT.

This clonotype was observed many times. One end of the junction does not line up with germline, which may come from a read error. The gene calls are TRBV11-2 and TRBJ2-7; D may be TRBD2 (6 bases). Germline V CDR1 and CDR2: SGHAT, FQNNGV. The CDR3 contains 15 residues. Here the CDR3 reads CASSLEGSGAYEQYF. DNA of the CDR3: TGTGCCAGCAGCCTAGAAGGTTCGGGGGCCTACGAGCAGTACTTC.

The chain recombines TRBV7-2 with TRBJ2-2; D ambiguous. The V gene lost 5 bases and the J gene lost 1 base, with 20 bases spanning the gap. In germline, CDR1 is SGHTA, CDR2 FQGNSA. The CDR3 sequence is 18 residues long. Here the CDR3 reads CASSPWGPGPGNTGELFF. DNA for the CDR3: TGTGCCAGCAGCCCTTGGGGTCCCGGCCCGGGGAACACCGGGGAGCTGTTTTTT. The full variable domain, rest sourced from reference TRBV7-2 and TRBJ2-2, is GAGVSQSPSNKVTEKGKDVELRCDPISGHTALYWYRQSLGQGLEFLIYFQGNSAPDKSGLPSDRFSAERTGGSVSTLTIQRTQQEDSAVYLCASSPWGPGPGNTGELFFGEGSRLTVL.

The sample holds many counts of this clonotype. This chain uses TRBV2 with TRBJ2-7, with TRBD1 matching over 11 bases. Germline assignment: CDR1 SNHLY and CDR2 FYNNEI. This CDR3 contains 12 residues. After removal of 6 bases from V and 6 bases from J, the junction contained 1 base not matched to a gene. Written as DNA, the CDR3 is TGTGCCAGCAGAGGGACAGGGGGCGAGCAGTACTTC. This codes for CASRGTGGEQYF.

The table lists this clonotype with a few counts. The V and J genes are TRBV27 and TRBJ2-1; 12 positions match TRBD2. Germline loops: CDR1 MNHEY, CDR2 SMNVEV (reference sequence). The trim removed 5 bases at V and 9 bases at J, leaving 11 bases unmatched. This CDR3 is built from 16 residues. The CDR3 protein is CASSRLLAGGSTEQFF. CDR3 sequence (DNA): TGTGCCAGCAGTAGATTACTAGCGGGAGGTTCCACTGAGCAGTTCTTC.

This clonotype occurred a few times. This rearrangement joins TRBV9 to TRBJ2-2; 7 bases map to TRBD2. This CDR3 comprises 15 residues. Trimming cost V 4 bases and J 6 bases; bases outside gene matches: 9. Germline CDR1 SGDLS, CDR2 YYNGEE. The CDR3 loop reads CASSLDGLVSGELFF. The CDR3 DNA reads as TGTGCCAGCAGCCTCGACGGACTAGTATCCGGGGAGCTGTTTTTT.

This clonotype has more than one count but fewer than ten. The rearrangement uses TRBV2 and TRBJ1-2; no clear D gene. Germline V gives CDR1 SNHLY, CDR2 FYNNEI. The V end was cut by 1 base, the J end by 2 bases, with 5 bases between. This CDR3 comprises 13 residues. The CDR3 region has the DNA TGTGCCAGCAGTGAAGTGGGGAACTATGGCTACACCTTC. This gives the protein CASSEVGNYGYTF. The variable domain in full, with the rest retrieved from reference TRBV2 and TRBJ1-2, is EPEVTQTPSHQVTQMGQEVILRCVPISNHLYFYWYRQILGQKVEFLVSFYNNEISEKSEIFDDQFSVERPDGSNFTLKIRSTKLEDSAMYFCASSEVGNYGYTFGSGTRLTVV.

This clonotype was counted a few times. The CDR3 sequence is CASSLLKREYEQYF. In DNA form, the CDR3 reads TGTGCCAGCAGCTTACTTAAGCGGGAGTATGAGCAGTACTTC. This sequence joins TRBV11-2 and TRBJ2-7; TRBD2 matches 8 bases. The germline V gene encodes CDR1 SGHAT and CDR2 FQNNGV. J gave up 7 bases and V 2 bases, and 7 bases lay outside the gene matches. CDR3 length: 14 residues.

This sequence joins TRBV7-2 and TRBJ1-6; D remains unclear. V was pared by 0 bases and J by 10 bases, with 4 bases between. The CDR3 totals 12 residues. Germline V gene lookup returns CDR1 SGHTA and CDR2 FQGNSA. CDR3 protein: CASSLAGSPLHF. The CDR3 bases are TGTGCCAGCAGCTTAGCCGGATCACCCCTCCACTTT. Based on the CDR3 plus reference TRBV7-2 and TRBJ1-6, the full variable domain is GAGVSQSPSNKVTEKGKDVELRCDPISGHTALYWYRQSLGQGLEFLIYFQGNSAPDKSGLPSDRFSAERTGGSVSTLTIQRTQQEDSAVYLCASSLAGSPLHFGNGTRLTVT.

This clonotype has a count of ten or more. The rearrangement joins TRBV29-1 to TRBJ2-1; 11 bases agree with TRBD2. CDR3 length: 19 amino acids. V gave up 2 bases and J gave up 0 bases; unmatched junction bases: 12. Per germline, CDR1 SQVTM and CDR2 ANQGSEA. This chain's CDR3 is CSVETGTSGPEPSYNEQFF. CDR3 sequence (DNA): TGCAGCGTTGAAACCGGGACTAGCGGCCCGGAGCCCTCCTACAATGAGCAGTTCTTC.

V and J are TRBV9 and TRBJ2-5; 12 bases are a match to TRBD2. CDR1 is SGDLS and CDR2 is YYNGEE in the germline V gene. The J segment lost 5 bases and the V segment lost 3 bases, leaving 8 bases of the junction unmatched. CDR3 size: 16 residues. CDR3 region: CASSAEALAGGETQYF. CDR3 sequence (DNA): TGTGCCAGCAGCGCAGAGGCCCTAGCGGGAGGGGAGACCCAGTACTTC.

Many counts were recorded for this clonotype. The V gene is TRBV3-1, the J gene TRBJ1-2; D is uncertain. This CDR3 is built from 12 residues. Germline V CDR1 and CDR2: LGHDT, YNNKEL (reference sequence). V lost 2 bases, J lost 6 bases, and 7 bases lay in between. The DNA of the CDR3 is TGTGCCAGCAGCCAATCTGATCATGGCTACACCTTC. This codes for CASSQSDHGYTF.

The chain uses TRBV12-3 or TRBV12-4 and TRBJ2-7; 11 bases line up with TRBD1. V dropped 3 bases and J dropped 4; count of bases not matched to a gene: 2. The CDR3 sequence is 14 residues long. In nucleotides, the CDR3 is TGTGCCAGCAGTTTTGGGGACAGGGGGTACGAGCAGTACTTC. It specifies CASSFGDRGYEQYF.

This clonotype was seen many times. V and J are TRBV10-2 and TRBJ1-6; TRBD1 aligns across 9 bases. Germline values: CDR1 WSHSY, CDR2 SAAADI. There are 15 residues in the CDR3. With 10 bases clipped from V and 4 bases from J, the junction kept 8 bases outside the gene matches. The CDR3 reads CATKGQGPYNSPLHF. CDR3 coding DNA: TGCGCCACTAAGGGACAGGGCCCTTATAATTCACCCCTCCACTTT.

This clonotype has a count of ten or more. This chain uses TRBV20-1 with TRBJ2-1; 14 bases fit TRBD2. V lost 5 bases to trimming and J lost 10 bases; unmatched junction nucleotides: 10. Germline CDR1 is DFQATT and CDR2 is SNEGSKA (reference sequence). The CDR3 contains 15 residues. The CDR3 DNA sequence: TGCAGTGCTTCCCAGACTAGCGGGAGGGTGGGGGAGCAGTTCTTC. It specifies CSASQTSGRVGEQFF.

V and J are TRBV6-5 and TRBJ1-5, with a possible D match to TRBD1 (5 bases). Between the trimmed V and J ends, which lost 6 bases and 4 bases, there was a span of 10 bases. The CDR3 contains 13 residues. Germline V gives CDR1 MNHEY, CDR2 SVGAGI. CDR3 nucleotide sequence: TGTGCCAGCAGAGATAGGACAAATCAGCCCCAGCATTTT. Translating it yields CASRDRTNQPQHF.